These T cell receptor beta chains were read from a single sample in a study of blood T cell repertoires in COVID-19. Only in-frame clones appear in the TCRdb table, and some are missing; sequencing was by immunoSEQ multiplex PCR. The sample lists approximately 240,000 clones, about 90% occurring once. Input material: peripheral blood. The receptors shown here come from a woman aged 25-40 years who had recovered from COVID-19. Both conserved end residues are part of each CDR3. A D gene is named only where the DNA matches it firmly. For some rows the clone size is stated as once, few or many, or as a class when expanded; others skip it.

d_call j_call clone_size v_call cdr3_nt cdr3_aa
. TRBJ2-4 . TRBV7-2 TGTGCCAGCAGCTTAGGGGTGGAGCTGGCCAAAAACATTCAGTACTTC CASSLGVELAKNIQYF
. TRBJ1-1 . TRBV6-5 TGTGCCAGCTCTGGGACGGGGGAGGTTACTGAAGCTTTCTTT CASSGTGEVTEAFF
TRBD2 TRBJ2-1 . TRBV6-6 TGTGCCAGCAGTTACCGGGAGCGGGGGGGGAATGAGCAGTTCTTC CASSYRERGGNEQFF
. TRBJ1-2 . TRBV5-4 TGTGCCAGCAGCCATCCTACAAGGGAGATTGACTATGGCTACACCTTC CASSHPTREIDYGYTF
TRBD1 TRBJ1-2 . TRBV5-1 TGCGCCAGCAGCCTGGGACAGAACTATTATGGCTACACCTTC CASSLGQNYYGYTF
TRBD1 TRBJ1-1 . TRBV19 TGTGCCAGTAGACCTCATAGGGACAGGGCGAGGGTACCGGAAGCTTTCTTT CASRPHRDRARVPEAFF
TRBD2 TRBJ2-7 . TRBV10-3 TGTGTCATCAGCCAGCGGGGTTACGAGCAGTACTTC CVISQRGYEQYF
. TRBJ2-5 many TRBV5-1 TGCGCCAGCGGAGGGGGGGCCGGAGGTAGGGAGACCCAGTACTTC CASGGGAGGRETQYF
. TRBJ1-6 . TRBV2 TGTGCCAGCAGCCTACCCGGGGATAATTCACCCCTCCACTTT CASSLPGDNSPLHF
. TRBJ2-7 . TRBV6-5 TGTGCCAGCAGTTCCATCAGGGCCTACGAGCAGTACTTC CASSSIRAYEQYF
. TRBJ1-1 . TRBV2 TGTGCCAGCAGTGTTGACAGGAGCACTGAAGCTTTCTTT CASSVDRSTEAFF
. TRBJ2-2 . TRBV7-8 TGTGCCAGCAGCTTTCTCGGGGGGCGGAACACCGGGGAGCTGTTTTTT CASSFLGGRNTGELFF
TRBD2 TRBJ2-3 . TRBV7-2 TGTGCCAGCAGCTTACGTGCCGGACTAGCCGTTAGCACAGATACGCAGTATTTT CASSLRAGLAVSTDTQYF
. TRBJ2-1 . TRBV4-1 TGCGCCAGCAGCCGCGCTGGTGGTGAGCAGTTCTTC CASSRAGGEQFF
. TRBJ1-2 . TRBV7-9 TGTGCCAGCAGCTTTCAGGGTACGGACGATGGCTACACCTTC CASSFQGTDDGYTF
. TRBJ1-1 few TRBV5-4 TGTGCCAGCAGCCCAGCCTTGGGGGGTAACACTGAAGCTTTCTTT CASSPALGGNTEAFF
TRBD1 TRBJ1-1 . TRBV5-6 TGTGCCAGCAGCTTGTTTGGGACAGCGAACACTGAAGCTTTCTTT CASSLFGTANTEAFF
. TRBJ1-1 . TRBV11-1 TGTGCCAGCAGCACAACCACGGGGTCCTACACTGAAGCTTTCTTT CASSTTTGSYTEAFF
. TRBJ1-2 . TRBV5-1 TGCGCCAGCAGCATTGAACTTCACAGCTATGGCTACACCTTC CASSIELHSYGYTF
TRBD1 TRBJ2-5 . TRBV29-1 TGCAGCGTTTTCGGACAGGGTAGCCTTCAAGAGACCCAGTACTTC CSVFGQGSLQETQYF
. TRBJ1-5 . TRBV6-5 TGTGCCAGCAGTCCTGGAGGACAGAATCAGCCCCAGCATTTT CASSPGGQNQPQHF
. TRBJ2-7 . TRBV5-1 . CASSSSGGSYEQYF
. TRBJ2-5 . TRBV14 TGTGCCAGCAGCCAAAAATGGACTGGGGTCTTGGAGACCCAGTACTTC CASSQKWTGVLETQYF
. TRBJ2-2 . TRBV20-1 TGCAGTGCCCGACACGGAGGGGAGCTGTTTTTT CSARHGGELFF
TRBD2 TRBJ2-2 . TRBV19 TGTGCCAGTAGTAAGCTAGCGGGGGTCGCGAACACCGGGGAGCTGTTTTTT CASSKLAGVANTGELFF
. TRBJ2-1 . TRBV7-2 TGTGCCAGCAGCTCCCAGGCCTACAATGAGCAGTTCTTC CASSSQAYNEQFF
TRBD2 TRBJ2-1 few TRBV4-2 TGTGCCAGCAGCCGAGCGACTAGCGGGGATCACAATGAGCAGTTCTTC CASSRATSGDHNEQFF
TRBD1 TRBJ1-2 . TRBV7-9 TGTGCCAGCAGCTGGCAAGAGACAGGGTTATATGGCTACACCTTC CASSWQETGLYGYTF
TRBD1 TRBJ1-4 . TRBV2 TGTGCCAGCAGTGATAGACAGGGGTCTAATGAAAAACTGTTTTTT CASSDRQGSNEKLFF
TRBD1 TRBJ2-7 . TRBV30 TGTGCCTGGAGCGCCGGGACAGACTCCTACGAGCAGTACTTC CAWSAGTDSYEQYF
TRBD1 TRBJ1-2 . TRBV6-5 TGTGCCAGCAGTTACCTACGGACAGGGAACTATGGCTACACCTTC CASSYLRTGNYGYTF
. TRBJ2-1 . TRBV6-5 TGTGCCAGCAGTTATTCCCGGGACTCCCGAGGGTTAGAGCAGTTCTTC CASSYSRDSRGLEQFF
. TRBJ1-2 . TRBV6-5 TGTGCCAGCACCCTGGACAGCCGTATCTATGGCTACACCTTC CASTLDSRIYGYTF
. TRBJ2-3 once TRBV29-1 TGCAGCGTTGAACCCGACACGAGCACAGATACGCAGTATTTT CSVEPDTSTDTQYF
TRBD1 TRBJ1-2 . TRBV4-1 TGCGCCAGCAGCCAAGGGCCGACAGGGATCTATGGCTACACCTTC CASSQGPTGIYGYTF
TRBD2 TRBJ2-2 few TRBV27 TGTGCCAGCAGTTACAGACCGGGACTAGGTGGAACCGGGGAGCTGTTTTTT CASSYRPGLGGTGELFF
. TRBJ1-4 . TRBV6-5 TGTGCCAGCAGGACGGGAGGGACAAATGAAAAACTGTTTTTT CASRTGGTNEKLFF
. TRBJ2-7 . TRBV3-1/TRBV3-2 TGTGCCAGCAGCCAAGCGGGGGGCCAGGCCTACGAGCAGTACTTC CASSQAGGQAYEQYF
TRBD2 TRBJ2-7 . TRBV5-1 TGCGCCAGCAGCTACGGACTAGCGGTCTACGAGCAGTACTTC CASSYGLAVYEQYF
. TRBJ1-5 . TRBV6-5 TGTGCCAGCAGTAAACAGCCAGATAGCAATCAGCCCCAGCATTTT CASSKQPDSNQPQHF
TRBD1 TRBJ2-1 . TRBV27 TGTGCCAGCAGTATTAGGACAGGGGGCTTCTACAATGAGCAGTTCTTC CASSIRTGGFYNEQFF
TRBD1 TRBJ1-2 once TRBV27 TGTGCCAGCAGTCCGACAGGGTTGGATGGCTACACCTTC CASSPTGLDGYTF
TRBD2 TRBJ2-7 . TRBV5-5 TGTGCCAGCAGCCCCGGACTAGCGGGGGGGCACTACGAGCAGTACTTC CASSPGLAGGHYEQYF
TRBD1 TRBJ2-5 . TRBV27 TGTGCCAGCGGTCTATGGGGACAGGGGGCGACCCAGTACTTC CASGLWGQGATQYF
. TRBJ2-3 . TRBV4-2 TGTGCCAGCAGCCATCTCATTACGGGTTTAACGGACTCCGCAGATACGCAGTATTTT CASSHLITGLTDSADTQYF
. TRBJ1-1 . TRBV7-3 TGTGCCAGCAGCTTACTGGGCAGCAACACTGAAGCTTTCTTT CASSLLGSNTEAFF
TRBD2 TRBJ2-2 few TRBV6-1 TGTGCCACTTTTACCAGCGGGGGAAACACCGGGGAGCTGTTTTTT CATFTSGGNTGELFF
. TRBJ1-1 . TRBV30 TGTGCCTGGACTCCTCAGGGTTGGACTGAAGCTTTCTTT CAWTPQGWTEAFF
TRBD1 TRBJ2-7 . TRBV5-6 TGTGCCAGCAGCTTCAGGACAGGGGGCCCTACCGGCTCCTACGAGCAGTACTTC CASSFRTGGPTGSYEQYF
TRBD1 TRBJ2-5 . TRBV5-1 TGCGCCAGCAGCTTGGTACAGGGGGCAGGTGTCCAAGAGACCCAGTACTTC CASSLVQGAGVQETQYF
. TRBJ1-4 . TRBV6-2/TRBV6-3 TGTGCCAGCAGTCCGCCGGGGAGGGGACAAAGTAATGAAAAACTGTTTTTT CASSPPGRGQSNEKLFF
. TRBJ1-3 few TRBV2 TGTGCCAGCACTCCCCTAGACTCTGGAAACACCATATATTTT CASTPLDSGNTIYF